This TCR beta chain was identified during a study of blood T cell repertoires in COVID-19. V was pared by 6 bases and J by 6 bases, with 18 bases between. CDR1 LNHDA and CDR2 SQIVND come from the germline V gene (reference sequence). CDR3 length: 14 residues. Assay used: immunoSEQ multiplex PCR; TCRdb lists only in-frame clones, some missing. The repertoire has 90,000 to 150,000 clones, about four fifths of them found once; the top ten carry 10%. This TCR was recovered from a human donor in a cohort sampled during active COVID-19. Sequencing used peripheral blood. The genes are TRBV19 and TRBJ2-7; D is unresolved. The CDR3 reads CASRSDRVSSEQYF. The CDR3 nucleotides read TGTGCCAGTAGATCAGATCGGGTATCTAGCGAGCAGTACTTC.